A single T cell receptor (beta chain) is shown here with its context. This entry belongs to a study of blood T cell repertoires in COVID-19. Trimming took off 2 bases at V and 7 bases at J, with 11 bases between the two ends. The CDR3 is 13 residues long. Germline CDR1 and CDR2: SGHDT and YYEEEE. Assay: immunoSEQ multiplex PCR; the TCRdb copy retains only in-frame clones and omits some. This sample has roughly 150,000 clones; roughly 89% occur once, and the top ten carry around 10%. The receptor was isolated from a woman in her seventies with COVID-19, enrolled during active disease. The rearrangement links TRBV5-6 to TRBJ2-3; no definite D call. The sequenced sample consisted of peripheral blood. This chain's CDR3 is CASSFLHTNTQYF. CDR3 coding DNA: TGTGCCAGCAGCTTTCTCCACACGAATACGCAGTATTTT.